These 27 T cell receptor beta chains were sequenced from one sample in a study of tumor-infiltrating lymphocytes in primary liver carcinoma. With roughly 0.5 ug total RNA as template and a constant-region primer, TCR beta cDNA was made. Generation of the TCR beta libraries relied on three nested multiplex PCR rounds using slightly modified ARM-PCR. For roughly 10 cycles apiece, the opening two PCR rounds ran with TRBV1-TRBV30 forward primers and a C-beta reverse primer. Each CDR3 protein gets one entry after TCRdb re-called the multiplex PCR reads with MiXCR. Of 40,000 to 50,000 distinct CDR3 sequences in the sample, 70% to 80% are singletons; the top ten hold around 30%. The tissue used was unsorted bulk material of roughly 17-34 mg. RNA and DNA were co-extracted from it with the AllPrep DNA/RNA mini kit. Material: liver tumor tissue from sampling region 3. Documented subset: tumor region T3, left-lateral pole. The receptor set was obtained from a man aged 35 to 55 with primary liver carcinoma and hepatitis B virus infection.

The CDR3 DNA follows: TGTGCCAGCAGCTTCGAACTAGCGGGAGGGTTATGCTCCTACAATGAGCAGTTCTTC. Protein sequence: CASSFELAGGLCSYNEQFF. The genes are TRBV7-4 and TRBJ2-1; 13 bases agree with TRBD2. CDR3 size: 19 residues. The J segment lost 0 bases and the V segment lost 3 bases, leaving 8 bases of the junction unmatched. Germline CDR1 SGHVT, CDR2 SQSDAQ.

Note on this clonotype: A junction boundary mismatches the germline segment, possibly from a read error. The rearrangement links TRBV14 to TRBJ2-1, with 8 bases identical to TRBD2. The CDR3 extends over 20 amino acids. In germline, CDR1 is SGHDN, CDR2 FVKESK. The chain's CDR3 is CTSSQDTGSGRSQRGHEQFF. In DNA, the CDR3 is TGTACCAGCAGTCAAGACACCGGGTCAGGTCGGAGTCAGCGGGGGCATGAGCAGTTCTTC. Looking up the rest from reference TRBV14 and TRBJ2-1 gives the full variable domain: EAGVTQFPSHSVIEKGQTVTLRCDPISGHDNLYWYRRVMGKEIKFLLHFVKESKQDESGMPNNRFLAERTGGTYSTLKVQPAELEDSGVYFCTSSQDTGSGRSQRGHEQFFGPGTRLTVL.

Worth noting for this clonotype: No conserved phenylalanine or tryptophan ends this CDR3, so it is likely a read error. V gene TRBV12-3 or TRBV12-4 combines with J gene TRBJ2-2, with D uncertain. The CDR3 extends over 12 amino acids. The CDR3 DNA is TGTGCCAGCAGTCATAGGCCCGGAGAGCTGTTTCTT. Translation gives CASSHRPGELFL.

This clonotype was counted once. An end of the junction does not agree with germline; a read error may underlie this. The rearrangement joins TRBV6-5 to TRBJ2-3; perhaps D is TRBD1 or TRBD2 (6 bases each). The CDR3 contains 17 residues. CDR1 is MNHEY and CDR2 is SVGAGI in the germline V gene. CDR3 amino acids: CASSYSPTGTSTDTQYF. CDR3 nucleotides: TGTGCCAGCAGTTACTCCCCGACAGGAACTAGCACGGATACGCAGTATTTT.

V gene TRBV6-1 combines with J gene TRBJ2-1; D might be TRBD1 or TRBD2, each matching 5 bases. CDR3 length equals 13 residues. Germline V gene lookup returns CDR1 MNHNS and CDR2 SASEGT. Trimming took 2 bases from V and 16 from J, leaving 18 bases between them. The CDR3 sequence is CASSENRRYGSFF. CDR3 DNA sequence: TGTGCCAGCAGTGAAAACAGGAGGTATGGCTCTTTCTTC.

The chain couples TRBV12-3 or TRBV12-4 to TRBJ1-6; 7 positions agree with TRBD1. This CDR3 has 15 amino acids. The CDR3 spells CSNRLDRAYNSPLHF. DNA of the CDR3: TGTTCCAACAGACTCGACAGGGCCTATAATTCACCCCTCCACTTT.

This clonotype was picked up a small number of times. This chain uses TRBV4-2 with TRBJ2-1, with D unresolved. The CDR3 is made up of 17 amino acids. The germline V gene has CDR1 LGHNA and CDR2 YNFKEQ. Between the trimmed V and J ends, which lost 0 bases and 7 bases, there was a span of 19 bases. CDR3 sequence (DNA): TGTGCCAGCAGCCAAGATATTGTCCCCCCCCTAAATAATGAGCAGTTCTTC. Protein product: CASSQDIVPPLNNEQFF.

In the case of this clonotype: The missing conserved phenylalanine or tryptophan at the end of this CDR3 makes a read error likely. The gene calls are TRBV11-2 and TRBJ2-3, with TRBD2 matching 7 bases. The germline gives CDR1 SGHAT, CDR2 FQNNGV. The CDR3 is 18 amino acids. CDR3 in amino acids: CASSLGPPSGFSTDTQYI. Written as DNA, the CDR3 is TGTGCCAGTAGCTTAGGACCCCCTAGCGGCTTCAGCACAGATACGCAGTATATT.

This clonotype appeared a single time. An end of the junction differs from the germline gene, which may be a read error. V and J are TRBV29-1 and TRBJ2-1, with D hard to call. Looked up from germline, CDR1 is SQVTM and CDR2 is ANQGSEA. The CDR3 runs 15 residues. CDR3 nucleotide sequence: TGCAGAGTTGACGACTCCCGGTCCCCTTACAATGAGCAGTTCTTC. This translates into CRVDDSRSPYNEQFF.

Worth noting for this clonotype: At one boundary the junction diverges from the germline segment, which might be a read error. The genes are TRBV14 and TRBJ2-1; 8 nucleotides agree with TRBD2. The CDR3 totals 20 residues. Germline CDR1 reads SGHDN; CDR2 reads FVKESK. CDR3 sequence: CASSQDTGSGRGQRGYEQLF. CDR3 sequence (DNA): TGTGCCAGCAGCCAAGACACCGGGTCAGGTCGGGGTCAGCGGGGGTATGAGCAGCTCTTC. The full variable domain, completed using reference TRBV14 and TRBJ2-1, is EAGVTQFPSHSVIEKGQTVTLRCDPISGHDNLYWYRRVMGKEIKFLLHFVKESKQDESGMPNNRFLAERTGGTYSTLKVQPAELEDSGVYFCASSQDTGSGRGQRGYEQLFGPGTRLTVL.

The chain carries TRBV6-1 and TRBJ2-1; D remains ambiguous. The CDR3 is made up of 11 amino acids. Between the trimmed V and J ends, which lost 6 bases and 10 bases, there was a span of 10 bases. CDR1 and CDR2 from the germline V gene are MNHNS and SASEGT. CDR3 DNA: TGTGCCAGCAGCCTCACGACAGAGCAGTTCTTC. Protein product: CASSLTTEQFF.

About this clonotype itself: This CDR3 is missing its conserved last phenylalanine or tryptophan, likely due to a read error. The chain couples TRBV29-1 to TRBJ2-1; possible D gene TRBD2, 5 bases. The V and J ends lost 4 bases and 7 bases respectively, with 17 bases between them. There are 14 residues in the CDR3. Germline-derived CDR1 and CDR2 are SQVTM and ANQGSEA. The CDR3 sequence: CSVGASWRSNEQFL. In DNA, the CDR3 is TGCAGCGTTGGGGCTAGCTGGAGATCGAATGAGCAGTTCCTC.

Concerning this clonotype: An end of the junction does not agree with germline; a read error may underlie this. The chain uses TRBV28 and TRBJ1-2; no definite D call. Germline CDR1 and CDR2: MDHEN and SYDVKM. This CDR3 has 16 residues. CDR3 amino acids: CASRICTSLTRYGCTF. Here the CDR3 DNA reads TGTGCCAGCAGGATCTGCACAAGTTTGACTAGGTATGGCTGCACCTTC.

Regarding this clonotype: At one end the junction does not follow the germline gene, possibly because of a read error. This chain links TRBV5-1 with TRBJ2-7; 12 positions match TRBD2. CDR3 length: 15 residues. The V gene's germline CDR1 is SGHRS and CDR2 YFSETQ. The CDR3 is CSSCETSGGVYEQYF. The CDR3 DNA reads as TGCTCCAGCTGCGAGACTAGCGGGGGTGTCTACGAGCAGTATTTC.

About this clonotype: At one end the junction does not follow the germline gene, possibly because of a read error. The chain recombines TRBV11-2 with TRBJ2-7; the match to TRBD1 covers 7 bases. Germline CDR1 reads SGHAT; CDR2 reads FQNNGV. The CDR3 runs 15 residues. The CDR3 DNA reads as TGTCCCAGCAGCCTACAAGAGACAGGGCTGCGGGAGCAGTACTTC. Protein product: CPSSLQETGLREQYF.

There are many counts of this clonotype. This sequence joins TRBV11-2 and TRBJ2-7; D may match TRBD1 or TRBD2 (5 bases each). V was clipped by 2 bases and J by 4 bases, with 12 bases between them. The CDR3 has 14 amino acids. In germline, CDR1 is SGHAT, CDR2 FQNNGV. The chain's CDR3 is CASSLQLGEYEQYF. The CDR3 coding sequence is TGTGCCAGCAGCTTACAACTAGGGGAGTACGAGCAGTACTTC. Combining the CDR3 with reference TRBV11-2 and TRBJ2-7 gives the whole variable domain EAGVAQSPRYKIIEKRQSVAFWCNPISGHATLYWYQQILGQGPKLLIQFQNNGVVDDSQLPKDRFSAERLKGVDSTLKIQPAKLEDSAVYLCASSLQLGEYEQYFGPGTRLTVT.

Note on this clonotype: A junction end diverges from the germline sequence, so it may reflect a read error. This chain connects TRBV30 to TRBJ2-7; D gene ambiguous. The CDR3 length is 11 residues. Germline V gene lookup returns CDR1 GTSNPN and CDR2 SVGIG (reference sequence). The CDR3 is CAWRSTYEQYF. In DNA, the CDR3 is TGTGCCTGGCGATCCACCTACGAGCAATACTTC. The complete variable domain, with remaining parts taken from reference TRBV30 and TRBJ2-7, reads SQTIHQWPATLVQPVGSPLSLECTVEGTSNPNLYWYRQAAGRGLQLLFYSVGIGQISSEVPQNLSASRPQDRQFILSSKKLLLSDSGFYLCAWRSTYEQYFGPGTRLTVT.

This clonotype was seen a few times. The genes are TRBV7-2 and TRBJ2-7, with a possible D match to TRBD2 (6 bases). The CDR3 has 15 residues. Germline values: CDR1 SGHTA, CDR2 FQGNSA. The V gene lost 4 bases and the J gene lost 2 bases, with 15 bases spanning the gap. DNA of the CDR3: TGTGCCAGCAGCTCCTTTAGCGGTTTTGCCTACGAGCAGTACTTC. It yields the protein CASSSFSGFAYEQYF. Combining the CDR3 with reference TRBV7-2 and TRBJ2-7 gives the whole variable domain GAGVSQSPSNKVTEKGKDVELRCDPISGHTALYWYRQSLGQGLEFLIYFQGNSAPDKSGLPSDRFSAERTGGSVSTLTIQRTQQEDSAVYLCASSSFSGFAYEQYFGPGTRLTVT.

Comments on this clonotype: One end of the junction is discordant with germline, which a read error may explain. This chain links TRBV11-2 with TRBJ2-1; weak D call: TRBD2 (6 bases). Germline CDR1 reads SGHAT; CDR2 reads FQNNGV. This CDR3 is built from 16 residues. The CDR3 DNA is TGTGCCAGCAGCTTGGATATTGTACTAGCCATGGGTGAGCGGTTCTTC. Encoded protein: CASSLDIVLAMGERFF.

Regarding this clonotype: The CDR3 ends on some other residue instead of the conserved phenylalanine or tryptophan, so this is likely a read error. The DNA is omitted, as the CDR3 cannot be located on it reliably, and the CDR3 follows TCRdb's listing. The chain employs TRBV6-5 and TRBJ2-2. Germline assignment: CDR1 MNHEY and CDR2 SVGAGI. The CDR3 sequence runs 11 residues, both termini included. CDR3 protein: CASSLWGELFY.

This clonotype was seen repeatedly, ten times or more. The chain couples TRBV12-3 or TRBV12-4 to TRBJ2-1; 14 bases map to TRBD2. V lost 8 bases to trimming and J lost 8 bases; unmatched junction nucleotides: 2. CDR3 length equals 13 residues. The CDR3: CASGTSGRDEQFF. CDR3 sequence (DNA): TGTGCCAGCGGGACTAGCGGGAGAGATGAGCAGTTCTTC.

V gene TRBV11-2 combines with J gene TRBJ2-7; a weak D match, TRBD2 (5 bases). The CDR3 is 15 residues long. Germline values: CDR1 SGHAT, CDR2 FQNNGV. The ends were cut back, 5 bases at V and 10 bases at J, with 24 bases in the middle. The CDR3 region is CASSQYSRGGYDQYF. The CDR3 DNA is TGTGCCAGCAGCCAATATTCGCGAGGAGGCTATGACCAGTACTTC.

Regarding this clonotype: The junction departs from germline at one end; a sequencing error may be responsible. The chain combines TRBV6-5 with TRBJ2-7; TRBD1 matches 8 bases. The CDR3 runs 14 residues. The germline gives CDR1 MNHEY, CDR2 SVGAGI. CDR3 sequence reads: CVSSSTDRGYEQYF. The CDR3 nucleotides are TGTGTCAGCAGCTCCACAGACAGGGGCTACGAGCAGTACTTC.

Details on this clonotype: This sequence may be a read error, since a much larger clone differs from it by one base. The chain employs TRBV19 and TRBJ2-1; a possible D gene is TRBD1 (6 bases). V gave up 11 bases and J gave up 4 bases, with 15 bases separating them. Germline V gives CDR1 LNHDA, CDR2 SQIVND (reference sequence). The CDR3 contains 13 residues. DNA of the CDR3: TGTGCCGTGGGAGCTAGGGGGTACAATGAGCAGTTCTTC. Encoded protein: CAVGARGYNEQFF.

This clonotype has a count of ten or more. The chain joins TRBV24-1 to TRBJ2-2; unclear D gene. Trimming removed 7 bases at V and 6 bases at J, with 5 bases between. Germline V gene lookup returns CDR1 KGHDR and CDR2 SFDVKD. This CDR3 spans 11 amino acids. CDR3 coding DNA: TGTGCCACCAGGGCTGCCGGGGAGCTGTTTTTT. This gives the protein CATRAAGELFF.

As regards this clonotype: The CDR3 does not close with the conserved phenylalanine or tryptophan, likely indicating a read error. The DNA for the CDR3 is TGTGCCAGCAGTGACCGACAGGAGGCCACAGTTACGCAGTATTTA. This encodes CASSDRQEATVTQYL. This chain connects TRBV6-1 to TRBJ2-3, with a tentative D call TRBD1 (6 bases). This CDR3 contains 15 residues. The V gene's germline CDR1 is MNHNS and CDR2 SASEGT.

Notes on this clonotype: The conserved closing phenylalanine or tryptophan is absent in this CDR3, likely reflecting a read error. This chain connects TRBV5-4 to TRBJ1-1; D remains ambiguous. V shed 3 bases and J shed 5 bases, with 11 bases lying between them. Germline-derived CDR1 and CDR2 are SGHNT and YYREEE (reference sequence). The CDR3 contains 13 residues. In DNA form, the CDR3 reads TGTGCCAGCAGCTCCCCAGGCCGTACTGAAGCTTTCCTT. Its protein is CASSSPGRTEAFL.